The 8 T cell receptor beta chains in this list originate from one sample, sequenced in a study of CD8 T cells in ankylosing spondylitis. A single record per CDR3 protein comes from TCRdb applying MiXCR to the 5' RACE reads. The sample shows a few hundred thousand distinct CDR3 sequences, roughly a tenth of them seen only once. The specimen sequenced was blood, either unsorted or a sorted T cell fraction (not recorded which). The receptors shown here come from a male donor with ankylosing spondylitis or in good health (not recorded which).

This clonotype was seen a handful of times. The rearrangement joins TRBV2 to TRBJ2-7; tentatively, D is TRBD1 (6 bases). Germline lookup yields CDR1 SNHLY and CDR2 FYNNEI. With 7 bases removed from V and 0 bases from J, the gap between germline ends came to 16 bases. This CDR3 spans 15 amino acids. CDR3 nucleotides: TGTGCCAGCAACCTGGACAGAACGAACTCCTACGAGCAGTACTTC. Encoded protein: CASNLDRTNSYEQYF.

On this clonotype itself: A clone one base away is much larger, so this may be a read error. The rearrangement joins TRBV12-3 or TRBV12-4 to TRBJ1-3, with a weak D call TRBD1 (5 bases). The CDR3 totals 19 residues. Trimming removed 8 bases at V and 4 bases at J, with 30 bases between. The CDR3 spells CASCSPLAGTGAWGNTIYF. The CDR3 DNA is TGTGCCAGCTGTTCGCCCCTGGCGGGGACTGGCGCTTGGGGAAACACCATATATTTT.

This clonotype was seen ten or more times. The V gene is TRBV20-1, the J gene TRBJ2-1, with 9 bases lining up with TRBD2. V lost 5 bases and J lost 10; bases outside the gene matches: 9. The CDR3 is 13 amino acids. Germline CDR1 reads DFQATT; CDR2 reads SNEGSKA (reference sequence). CDR3 DNA sequence: TGCAGTGCTCAGCGGGGGGTCCGAATGGAGCAGTTCTTC. Its protein product is CSAQRGVRMEQFF.

This sequence joins TRBV10-3 and TRBJ2-5; D might be TRBD1 or TRBD2, each matching 6 bases. The CDR3 covers 14 residues. Trimming shortened V by 2 bases and J by 1 base, and 8 bases separated the two germline ends. The germline V gene has CDR1 ENHRY and CDR2 SYGVKD. The CDR3 loop is CAISEGGLQETQYF. In nucleotides, the CDR3 is TGTGCCATCAGTGAGGGGGGGCTCCAAGAGACCCAGTACTTC.

Ten or more counts support this clonotype. The genes are TRBV7-3 and TRBJ2-3; 11 bases align to TRBD2. The trim removed 4 bases at V and 4 bases at J, leaving 7 bases unmatched. Germline V gene data show CDR1 as SGHTA and CDR2 as FQGTGA. This CDR3 contains 16 residues. In DNA, the CDR3 is TGTGCCAGCAGCTCCGCTAGCGGGGGGTTTCCAGATACGCAGTATTTT. Its translation is CASSSASGGFPDTQYF.

Points on this clonotype: A read error may explain this, as a much larger clone is one base away. The genes are TRBV11-2 and TRBJ1-2; weak D call: TRBD1 (5 bases). Germline lookup yields CDR1 SGHAT and CDR2 FQNNGV. The CDR3 extends over 13 amino acids. V was cut by 6 bases and J by 8 bases, with 16 bases left in between. In nucleotides, the CDR3 is TGTGCCAGCAGGCCGACATGGCGGGGGGGCTACACCTTC. Translation gives CASRPTWRGGYTF.

In this sample, this clonotype turned up many times. V usage is TRBV5-1 and J usage is TRBJ2-5; 8 bases agree with TRBD1. Germline trimming cut 4 bases from V and 0 bases from J; bases unmatched to any gene: 5. Germline CDR1 SGHRS, CDR2 YFSETQ. The CDR3 has 15 residues. This CDR3 reads CASSQGTGNQETQYF. Here the CDR3 DNA reads TGCGCCAGCAGCCAAGGGACAGGCAACCAAGAGACCCAGTACTTC.

There are a few counts of this clonotype. The chain links TRBV5-5 to TRBJ2-5; 8 bases line up with TRBD2. CDR1 and CDR2 from the germline V gene are SGHKS and YYEKEE (reference sequence). With V trimmed by 0 bases and J by 0 bases, 4 bases remained unmatched. The CDR3 runs 16 residues. The CDR3 reads CASSLGAGAYQETQYF. CDR3 DNA: TGTGCCAGCAGCTTGGGAGCGGGGGCCTACCAAGAGACCCAGTACTTC.